A single sample gave rise to the 6 T cell receptor beta chains below, sequenced in a study of STAT5B mutations in CD4+ large granular lymphocyte leukemia. The data were produced by immunoSEQ multiplex PCR, yet TCRdb's version contains in-frame clones alone and is incomplete. This table has about 30,000 clones, around 82% appearing once. The sequencing sample was made of CD4+ T cells from blood buffy coats. Receptors originate from a human donor in good health.

The chain's CDR3 is CATSSGPLSGNTIYF. For the CDR3, the DNA is TGTGCCACCAGCTCGGGCCCTCTCTCTGGAAACACCATATATTTT. The chain links TRBV15 to TRBJ1-3; D remains ambiguous. Germline V gene lookup returns CDR1 LNHNV and CDR2 YYDKDF (reference sequence). Trimming shortened V by 5 bases and J by 0 bases, and 11 bases separated the two germline ends. The CDR3 has 15 amino acids.

V is TRBV7-2 and J is TRBJ2-5, with D unclear. The ends were cut back, 1 base at V and 5 bases at J, with 14 bases in the middle. The CDR3 runs to 15 residues. The germline gives CDR1 SGHTA, CDR2 FQGNSA. The CDR3 sequence is CASSLDTHRVETQYF. The CDR3, as DNA: TGTGCCAGCAGCTTAGACACGCACAGAGTGGAGACCCAGTACTTC.

The chain couples TRBV6-5 to TRBJ1-2; D ambiguous. Trimming cost V 0 bases and J 8 bases, with 16 bases left between them. Germline V gene lookup returns CDR1 MNHEY and CDR2 SVGAGI. The CDR3 sequence is 15 residues long. DNA of the CDR3: TGTGCCAGCAGTTACTCTCCCGGGAACTATGGGGGCTACACCTTC. Translation: CASSYSPGNYGGYTF.

This chain connects TRBV7-8 to TRBJ2-7; 8 bases align to TRBD1. Germline loops: CDR1 SGHVS, CDR2 FQNEAQ. The CDR3 totals 16 residues. Losses at the gene ends were 4 bases for V and 2 bases for J; bases not matched to a gene: 10. The CDR3 spells CASSSPRDRPTYEQYF. Here the CDR3 DNA reads TGTGCCAGCAGCTCCCCCCGGGACAGGCCCACCTACGAGCAGTACTTC.

For the CDR3, the DNA is TGTGCCAGTATACCTAGGACAGGGCCCCAGCATTTT. Translation: CASIPRTGPQHF. The chain links TRBV19 to TRBJ1-5, with 7 bases lining up with TRBD1. Germline V gives CDR1 LNHDA, CDR2 SQIVND (reference sequence). The CDR3 covers 12 residues. The V and J ends lost 7 bases and 9 bases, in that order; junction bases with no gene match: 6.

This clone was seen a handful of times. The chain recombines TRBV5-1 with TRBJ1-1; 9 nucleotides agree with TRBD1. The CDR3 spans 16 residues. CDR1 is SGHRS, CDR2 YFSETQ, per germline. The V gene end was trimmed by 4 bases and the J gene end by 3 bases; junction bases not matched to a gene: 10. CDR3 DNA: TGCGCCAGCAGCCCGACAGGGGGAAATTGGTACACTGAAGCTTTCTTT. Translation gives CASSPTGGNWYTEAFF.